Listed below are T cell receptor beta chains from one sample, sequenced in a study of cytomegalovirus exposure and HLA in healthy donors. Assay: immunoSEQ multiplex PCR; the TCRdb copy retains only in-frame clones and omits some. This sample's table has some 70,000 clones. The sample consisted of PBMCs. Receptors were obtained from a boy between 5 and 17 years old in good health and CMV-seronegative. Both conserved end residues are part of each CDR3.

J	V	CDR3
TRBJ1-2	TRBV30	CAWSVSGNYGYTF
TRBJ1-2	TRBV5-1	CASRTGTGARHGYTF
TRBJ1-5	TRBV5-6	CASSLGAVRNQPQHF
TRBJ1-1	TRBV30	CAWSTQVLGQSTGNTEAFF
TRBJ1-2	TRBV2	CASSPDGEHYGYTF
TRBJ2-1	TRBV20-1	CSAFRGGEQFF
TRBJ1-2	TRBV30	CAGTRTGSHNYGYTF
TRBJ1-1	TRBV27	CASSPDTRYKAFF
TRBJ1-5	TRBV30	CAWSMGDRSLWGNQPQHF
TRBJ2-7	TRBV14	CASSQDAGTSANYEQYF
TRBJ1-1	TRBV5-1	CASSTDMTTEAFF
TRBJ1-2	TRBV7-8	CASSSSPEAYGYTF
TRBJ2-1	TRBV19	CASSISGGAAYNEQFF
TRBJ2-5	TRBV11-2	CASSLSGVSETQYF
TRBJ2-5	TRBV5-1	CASSSGTSQETQYF
TRBJ1-2	TRBV28	CASSGQGNNYGYTF
TRBJ1-2	TRBV4-2	CASSHPGQGVFGYTF
TRBJ1-2	TRBV27	CATWAGVTNYGYTF
TRBJ1-3	TRBV9	CASSVAGSGNTIYF
TRBJ1-5	TRBV28	CASSPHRGRQPQHF
TRBJ1-1	TRBV18	CASSPLQGYTEAFF
TRBJ1-1	TRBV19	CASSVASGGTEAFF
TRBJ2-7	TRBV18	CASSPGGQIYEQYF
TRBJ2-7	TRBV27	CASSSRSVQYF
TRBJ1-2	TRBV25-1	CASSEEGSYGYTF
TRBJ2-7	TRBV19	CASSISGGRGADREQYF
TRBJ1-2	TRBV5-1	CASSFGVQGPYYGYTF
TRBJ1-6	TRBV6-5	CASSRDRGLDSPLHF
TRBJ1-2	TRBV30	CAWNYGDRVHGYTF
TRBJ2-6	TRBV13	CASSPPSGANVLTF